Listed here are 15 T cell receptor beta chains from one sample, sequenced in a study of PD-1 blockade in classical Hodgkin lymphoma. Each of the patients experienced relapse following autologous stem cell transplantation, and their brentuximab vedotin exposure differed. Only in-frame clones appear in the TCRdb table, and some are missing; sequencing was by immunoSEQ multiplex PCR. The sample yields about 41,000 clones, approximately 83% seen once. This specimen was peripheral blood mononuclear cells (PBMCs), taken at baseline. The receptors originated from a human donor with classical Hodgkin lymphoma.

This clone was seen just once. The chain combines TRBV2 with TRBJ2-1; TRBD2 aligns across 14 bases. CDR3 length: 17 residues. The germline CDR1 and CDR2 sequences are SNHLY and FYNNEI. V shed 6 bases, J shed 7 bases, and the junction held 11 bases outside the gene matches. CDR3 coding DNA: TGTGCCAGCAGCTTTTTGACTAGCGGGAGGGCCGGAAATGAGCAGTTCTTC. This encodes CASSFLTSGRAGNEQFF.

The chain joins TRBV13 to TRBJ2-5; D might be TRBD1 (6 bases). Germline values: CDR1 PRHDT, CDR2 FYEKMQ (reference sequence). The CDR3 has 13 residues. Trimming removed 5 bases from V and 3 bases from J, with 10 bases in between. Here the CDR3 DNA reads TGTGCCAGCAGCCCCGGACAGAAAGAGACCCAGTACTTC. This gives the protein CASSPGQKETQYF.

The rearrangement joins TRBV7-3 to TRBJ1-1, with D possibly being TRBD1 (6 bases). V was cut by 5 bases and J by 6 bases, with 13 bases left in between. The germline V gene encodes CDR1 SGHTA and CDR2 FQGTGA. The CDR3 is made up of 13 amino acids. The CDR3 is CASSQDSRPEAFF. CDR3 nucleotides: TGTGCCAGCAGCCAGGACAGCCGACCTGAAGCTTTCTTT.

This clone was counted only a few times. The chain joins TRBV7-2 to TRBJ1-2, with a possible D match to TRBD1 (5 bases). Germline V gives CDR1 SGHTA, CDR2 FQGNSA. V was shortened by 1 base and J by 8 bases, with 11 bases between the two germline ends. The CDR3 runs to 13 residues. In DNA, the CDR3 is TGTGCCAGCAGCTTAGGGGGGGGAAGCGGCTACACCTTC. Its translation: CASSLGGGSGYTF.

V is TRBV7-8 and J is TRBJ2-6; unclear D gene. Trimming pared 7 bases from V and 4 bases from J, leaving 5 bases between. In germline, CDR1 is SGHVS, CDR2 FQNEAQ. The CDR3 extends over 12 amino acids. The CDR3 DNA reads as TGTGCCAGCACGATGGGGGCCAACGTCCTGACTTTC. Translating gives CASTMGANVLTF.

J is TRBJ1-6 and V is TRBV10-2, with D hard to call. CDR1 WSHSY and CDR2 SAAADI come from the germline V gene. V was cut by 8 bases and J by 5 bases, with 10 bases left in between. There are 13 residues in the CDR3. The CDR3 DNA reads TGCGCCAGCTGTGCACACAATAATTCACCCCTCCACTTT. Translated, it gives CASCAHNNSPLHF.

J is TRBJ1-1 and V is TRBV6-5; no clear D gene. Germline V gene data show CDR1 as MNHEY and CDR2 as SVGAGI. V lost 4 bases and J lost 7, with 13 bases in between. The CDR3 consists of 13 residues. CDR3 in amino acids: CASSFLGRYEAFF. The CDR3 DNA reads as TGTGCCAGCAGTTTCCTAGGCCGTTATGAAGCTTTCTTT.

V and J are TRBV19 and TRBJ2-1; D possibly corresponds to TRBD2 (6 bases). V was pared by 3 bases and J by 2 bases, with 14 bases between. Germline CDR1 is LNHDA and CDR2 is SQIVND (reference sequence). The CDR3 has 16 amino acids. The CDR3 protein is CASSMGGSGTYNEQFF. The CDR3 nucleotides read TGTGCCAGTAGTATGGGAGGTAGCGGAACCTACAATGAGCAGTTCTTC.

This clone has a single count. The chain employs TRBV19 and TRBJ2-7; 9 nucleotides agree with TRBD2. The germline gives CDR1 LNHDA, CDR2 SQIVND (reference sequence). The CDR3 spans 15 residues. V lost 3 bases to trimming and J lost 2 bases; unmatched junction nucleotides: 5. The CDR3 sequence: CASSMGLAGPYEQYF. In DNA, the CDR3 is TGTGCCAGTAGTATGGGACTAGCAGGTCCCTACGAGCAGTACTTC.

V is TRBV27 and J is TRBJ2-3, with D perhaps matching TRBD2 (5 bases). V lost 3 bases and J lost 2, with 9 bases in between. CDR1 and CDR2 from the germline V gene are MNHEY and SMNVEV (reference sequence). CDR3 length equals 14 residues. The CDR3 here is CASSFGVTTDTQYF. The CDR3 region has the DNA TGTGCCAGCAGTTTCGGGGTCACCACAGATACGCAGTATTTT.

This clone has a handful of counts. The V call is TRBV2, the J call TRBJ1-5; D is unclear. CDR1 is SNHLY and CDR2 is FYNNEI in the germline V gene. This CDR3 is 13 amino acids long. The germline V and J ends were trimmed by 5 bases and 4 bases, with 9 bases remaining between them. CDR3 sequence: CASSTQTNQPQHF. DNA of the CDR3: TGTGCCAGCAGTACACAGACTAATCAGCCCCAGCATTTT.

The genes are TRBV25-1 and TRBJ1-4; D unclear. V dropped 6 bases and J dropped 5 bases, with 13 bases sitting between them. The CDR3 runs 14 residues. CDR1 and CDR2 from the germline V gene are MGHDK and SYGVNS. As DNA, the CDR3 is TGTGCCAGCAGGAAGGGCACGGCAAATGAAAAACTGTTTTTT. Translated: CASRKGTANEKLFF.

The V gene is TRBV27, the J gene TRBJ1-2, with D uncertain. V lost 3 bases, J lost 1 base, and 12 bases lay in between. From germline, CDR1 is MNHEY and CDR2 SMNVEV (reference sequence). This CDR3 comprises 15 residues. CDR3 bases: TGTGCCAGCAGTTTCGGAGGGCGCCTTAACTATGGCTACACCTTC. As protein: CASSFGGRLNYGYTF.

This chain's CDR3 is CAWSSWGSMNTEAFF. The CDR3, as DNA: TGTGCCTGGAGTTCCTGGGGAAGCATGAACACTGAAGCTTTCTTT. This chain uses TRBV30 with TRBJ1-1, with D hard to call. Trimming removed 2 bases from V and 0 bases from J, with 13 bases in between. Germline CDR1 is GTSNPN and CDR2 is SVGIG (reference sequence). The CDR3 sequence is 15 residues long.

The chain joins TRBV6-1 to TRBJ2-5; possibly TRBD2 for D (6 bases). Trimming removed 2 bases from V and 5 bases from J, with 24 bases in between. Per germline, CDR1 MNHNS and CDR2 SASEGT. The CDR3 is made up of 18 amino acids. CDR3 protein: CASSELGGMRRYLETQYF. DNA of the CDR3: TGTGCCAGCAGTGAATTAGGCGGGATGAGAAGGTACCTCGAGACCCAGTACTTC.